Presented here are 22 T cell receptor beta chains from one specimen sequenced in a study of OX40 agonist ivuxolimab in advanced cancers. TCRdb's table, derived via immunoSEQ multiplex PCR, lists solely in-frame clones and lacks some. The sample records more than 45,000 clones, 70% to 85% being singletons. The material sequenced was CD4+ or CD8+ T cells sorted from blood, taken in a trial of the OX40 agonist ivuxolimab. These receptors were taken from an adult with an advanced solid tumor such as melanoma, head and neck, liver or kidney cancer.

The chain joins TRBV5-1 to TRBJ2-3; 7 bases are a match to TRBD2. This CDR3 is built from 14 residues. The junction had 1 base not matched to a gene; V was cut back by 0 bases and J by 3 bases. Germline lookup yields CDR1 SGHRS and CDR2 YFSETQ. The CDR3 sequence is CASSLGTRTDTQYF. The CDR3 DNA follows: TGCGCCAGCAGCTTGGGGACTAGAACAGATACGCAGTATTTT.

The CDR3 reads CASSQSGPAGYGYTF. The CDR3 region has the DNA TGTGCCAGCAGCCAGTCGGGACCCGCCGGCTATGGCTACACCTTC. This chain uses TRBV11-3 with TRBJ1-2; D might be TRBD1 (5 bases). Germline CDR1 reads SGHNT; CDR2 reads YENEEA. The length of the CDR3 is 15 residues. Trimming left V 5 bases short and J 4 bases short, with 17 bases between.

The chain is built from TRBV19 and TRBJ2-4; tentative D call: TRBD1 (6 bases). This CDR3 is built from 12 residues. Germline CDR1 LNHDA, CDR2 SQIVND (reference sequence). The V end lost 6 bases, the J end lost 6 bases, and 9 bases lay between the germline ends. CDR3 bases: TGTGCCAGTAGCAGCAGGGGAAACATTCAGTACTTC. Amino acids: CASSSRGNIQYF. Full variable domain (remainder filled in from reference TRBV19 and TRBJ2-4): DGGITQSPKYLFRKEGQNVTLSCEQNLNHDAMYWYRQDPGQGLRLIYYSQIVNDFQKGDIAEGYSVSREKKESFPLTVTSAQKNPTAFYLCASSSRGNIQYFGAGTRLSVL.

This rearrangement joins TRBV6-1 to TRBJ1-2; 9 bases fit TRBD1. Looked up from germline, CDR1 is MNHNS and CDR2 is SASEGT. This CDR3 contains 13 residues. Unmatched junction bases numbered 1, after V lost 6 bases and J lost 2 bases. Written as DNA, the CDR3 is TGTGCCAGCAGGGGACAGGGAAACTATGGCTACACCTTC. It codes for CASRGQGNYGYTF.

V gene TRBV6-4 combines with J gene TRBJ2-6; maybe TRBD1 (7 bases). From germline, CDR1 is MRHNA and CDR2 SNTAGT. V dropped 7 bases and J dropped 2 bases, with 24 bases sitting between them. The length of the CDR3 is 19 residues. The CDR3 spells CASKEGQTHSPPGANVLTF. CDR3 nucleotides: TGTGCCAGCAAGGAGGGACAGACACACTCTCCCCCTGGGGCCAACGTCCTGACTTTC.

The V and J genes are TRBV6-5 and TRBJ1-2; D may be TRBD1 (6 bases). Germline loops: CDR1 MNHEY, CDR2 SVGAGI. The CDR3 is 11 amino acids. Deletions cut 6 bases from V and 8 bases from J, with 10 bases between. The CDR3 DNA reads TGTGCCAGCAGGATCAGGGGCGGCTACACCTTC. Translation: CASRIRGGYTF.

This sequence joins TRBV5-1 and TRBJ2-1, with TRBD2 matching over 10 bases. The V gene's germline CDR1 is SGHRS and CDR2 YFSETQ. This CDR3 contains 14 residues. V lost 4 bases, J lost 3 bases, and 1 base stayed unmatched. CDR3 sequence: CASSLAGDYNEQFF. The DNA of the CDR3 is TGCGCCAGCAGCCTAGCGGGGGACTACAATGAGCAGTTCTTC.

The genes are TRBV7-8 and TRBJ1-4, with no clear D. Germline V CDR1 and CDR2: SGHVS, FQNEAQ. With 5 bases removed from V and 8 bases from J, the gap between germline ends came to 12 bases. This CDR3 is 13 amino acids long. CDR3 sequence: CASSALPEEKLFF. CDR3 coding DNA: TGTGCCAGCAGCGCCCTACCGGAGGAAAAACTGTTTTTT.

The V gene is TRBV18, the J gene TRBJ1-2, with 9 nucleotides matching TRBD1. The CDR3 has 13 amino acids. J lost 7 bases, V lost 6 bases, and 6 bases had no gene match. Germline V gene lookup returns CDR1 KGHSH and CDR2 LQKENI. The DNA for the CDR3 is TGTGCCAGCTCCCCGGACAGGGGTCGTGGCTACACCTTC. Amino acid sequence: CASSPDRGRGYTF.

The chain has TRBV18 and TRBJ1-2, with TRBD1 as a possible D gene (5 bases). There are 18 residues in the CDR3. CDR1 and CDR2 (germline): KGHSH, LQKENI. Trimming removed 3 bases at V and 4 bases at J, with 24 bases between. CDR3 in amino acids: CASSPLRDDPFRPYGYTF. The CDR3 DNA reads TGTGCCAGCTCACCCTTACGGGACGACCCGTTCCGCCCCTATGGCTACACCTTC.

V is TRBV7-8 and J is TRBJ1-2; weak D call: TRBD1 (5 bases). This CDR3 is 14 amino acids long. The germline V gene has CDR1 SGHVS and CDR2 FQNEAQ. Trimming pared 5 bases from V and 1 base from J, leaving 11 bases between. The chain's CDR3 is CASSGVGGNYGYTF. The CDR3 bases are TGTGCCAGCAGCGGGGTGGGGGGTAACTATGGCTACACCTTC.

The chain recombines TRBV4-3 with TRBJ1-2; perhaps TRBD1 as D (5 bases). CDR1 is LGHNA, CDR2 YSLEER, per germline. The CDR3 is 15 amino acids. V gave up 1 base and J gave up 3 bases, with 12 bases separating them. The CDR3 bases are TGCGCCAGCAGCCAAGTAAGTGGCAGGGACTATGGCTACACCTTC. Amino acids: CASSQVSGRDYGYTF.

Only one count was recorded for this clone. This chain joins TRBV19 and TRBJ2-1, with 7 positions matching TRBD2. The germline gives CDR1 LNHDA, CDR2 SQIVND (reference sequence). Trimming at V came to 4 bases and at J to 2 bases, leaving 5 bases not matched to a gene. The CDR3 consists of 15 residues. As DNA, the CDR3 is TGTGCCAGTAGTAGGTCTAGCGGCACCTACAATGAGCAGTTCTTC. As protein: CASSRSSGTYNEQFF.

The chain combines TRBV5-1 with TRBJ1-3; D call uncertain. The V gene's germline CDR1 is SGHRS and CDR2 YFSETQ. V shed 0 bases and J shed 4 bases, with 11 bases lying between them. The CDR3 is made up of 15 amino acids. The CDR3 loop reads CASSLAAVQGNTIYF. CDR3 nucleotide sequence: TGCGCCAGCAGCTTGGCCGCGGTTCAGGGAAACACCATATATTTT. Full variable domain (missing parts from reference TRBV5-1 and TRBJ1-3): KAGVTQTPRYLIKTRGQQVTLSCSPISGHRSVSWYQQTPGQGLQFLFEYFSETQRNKGNFPGRFSGRQFSNSRSEMNVSTLELGDSALYLCASSLAAVQGNTIYFGEGSWLTVV.

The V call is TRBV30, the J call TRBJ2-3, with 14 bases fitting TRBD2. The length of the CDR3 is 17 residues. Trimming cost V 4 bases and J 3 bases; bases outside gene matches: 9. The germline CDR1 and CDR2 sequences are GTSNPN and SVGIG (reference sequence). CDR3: CAWTPGLAGDGTDTQYF. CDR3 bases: TGTGCCTGGACCCCGGGACTAGCGGGAGACGGAACAGATACGCAGTATTTT.

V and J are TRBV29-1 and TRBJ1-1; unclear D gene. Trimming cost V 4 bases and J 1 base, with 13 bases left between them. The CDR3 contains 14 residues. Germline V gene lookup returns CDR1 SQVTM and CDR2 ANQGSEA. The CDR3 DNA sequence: TGCAGCGTTGGGATGGTCCAGGCGAACACTGAAGCTTTCTTT. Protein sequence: CSVGMVQANTEAFF.

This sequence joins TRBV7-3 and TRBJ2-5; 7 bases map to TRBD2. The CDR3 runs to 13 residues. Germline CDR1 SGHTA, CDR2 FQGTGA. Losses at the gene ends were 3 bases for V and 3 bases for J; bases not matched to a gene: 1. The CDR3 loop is CASSFAGEETQYF. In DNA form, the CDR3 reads TGTGCCAGCAGCTTTGCGGGAGAAGAGACCCAGTACTTC.

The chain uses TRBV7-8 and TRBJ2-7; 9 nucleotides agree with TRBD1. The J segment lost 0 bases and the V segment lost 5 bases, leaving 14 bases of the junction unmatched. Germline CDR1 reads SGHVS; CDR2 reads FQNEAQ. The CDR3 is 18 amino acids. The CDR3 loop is CASSPNYGDRGVSYEQYF. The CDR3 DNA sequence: TGTGCCAGCAGCCCAAATTACGGTGACAGGGGGGTCTCCTACGAGCAGTACTTC.

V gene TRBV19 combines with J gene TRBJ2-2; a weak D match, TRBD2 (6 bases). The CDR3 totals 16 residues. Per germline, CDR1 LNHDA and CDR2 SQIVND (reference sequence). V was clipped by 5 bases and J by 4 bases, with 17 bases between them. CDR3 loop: CASSPTGGFGTGELFF. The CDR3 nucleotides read TGTGCCAGTAGTCCGACCGGGGGTTTTGGCACCGGGGAGCTGTTTTTT.

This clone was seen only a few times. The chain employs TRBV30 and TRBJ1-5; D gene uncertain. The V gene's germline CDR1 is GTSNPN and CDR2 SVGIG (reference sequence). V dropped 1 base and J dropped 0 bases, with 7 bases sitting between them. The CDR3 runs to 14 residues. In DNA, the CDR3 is TGTGCCTGGAGTGCCCCTGATAGCAATCAGCCCCAGCATTTT. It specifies CAWSAPDSNQPQHF.

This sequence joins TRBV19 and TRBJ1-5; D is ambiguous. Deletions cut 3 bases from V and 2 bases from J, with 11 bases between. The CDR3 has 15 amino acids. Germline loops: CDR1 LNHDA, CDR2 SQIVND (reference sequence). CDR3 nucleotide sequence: TGTGCCAGTAGTATCCCAGCCTCGGGCAATCAGCCCCAGCATTTT. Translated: CASSIPASGNQPQHF. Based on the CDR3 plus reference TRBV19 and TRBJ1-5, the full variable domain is DGGITQSPKYLFRKEGQNVTLSCEQNLNHDAMYWYRQDPGQGLRLIYYSQIVNDFQKGDIAEGYSVSREKKESFPLTVTSAQKNPTAFYLCASSIPASGNQPQHFGDGTRLSIL.

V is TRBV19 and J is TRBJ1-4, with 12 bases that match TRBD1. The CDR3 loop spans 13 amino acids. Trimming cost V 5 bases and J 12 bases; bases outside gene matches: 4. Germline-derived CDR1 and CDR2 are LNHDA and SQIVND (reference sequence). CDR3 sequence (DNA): TGTGCCAGTAGTCGGGACAGGGGGCGAGAACTGTTTTTT. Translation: CASSRDRGRELFF.